These 20 T cell receptor beta chains share one sample of origin, sequenced in a study of T cells in Graves' hyperthyroidism and ophthalmopathy. Using RNA transcripts as the source, TCR beta CDR3 regions were amplified. Primed by the HTBI set, a first-round RT-PCR was run on the TCR CDR3. Using its own MiXCR run on the multiplex PCR reads, TCRdb lists one record per CDR3 protein. Among 690,000 or so distinct CDR3 sequences listed, 18% were seen once. Sample: blood. These receptor sequences come from a woman aged 45-65 years with Graves' hyperthyroidism that later progressed to Graves' ophthalmopathy.

This rearrangement joins TRBV12-3 or TRBV12-4 to TRBJ2-5; perhaps TRBD2 as D (5 bases). The V end lost 6 bases, the J end lost 0 bases, and 8 bases lay between the germline ends. The CDR3 runs to 13 residues. CDR3 protein: CASRSGDQETQYF. The CDR3 DNA reads TGTGCCAGCAGATCCGGGGACCAAGAGACCCAGTACTTC.

This clonotype was seen more than once but under ten times. The chain uses TRBV6-5 and TRBJ1-2; 7 bases fit TRBD1. There are 15 residues in the CDR3. Trimming removed 0 bases from V and 4 bases from J; junction bases left unmatched: 5. Germline V CDR1 and CDR2: MNHEY, SVGAGI. CDR3 loop: CASSYSRTGFYGYTF. The CDR3 bases are TGTGCCAGCAGTTACTCGAGGACAGGCTTCTATGGCTACACCTTC.

V usage is TRBV27 and J usage is TRBJ1-4; no clear D gene. Germline CDR1 is MNHEY and CDR2 is SMNVEV (reference sequence). Deletions cut 4 bases from V and 3 bases from J, with 12 bases between. The CDR3 runs to 15 residues. CDR3 DNA sequence: TGTGCCAGCAGTTCCCAGGCCGGAGCTAATGAAAAACTGTTTTTT. Translated, it gives CASSSQAGANEKLFF.

The chain joins TRBV7-3 to TRBJ2-1; 9 nucleotides agree with TRBD1. CDR3 length equals 17 residues. V trimming: 5 bases; J trimming: 7 bases; junction bases outside the gene matches: 15. Looked up from germline, CDR1 is SGHTA and CDR2 is FQGTGA. The DNA for the CDR3 is TGTGCCAGCAGCCTCACGGCCGGGACAGGGACCACAAATGAGCAGTTCTTC. Translation: CASSLTAGTGTTNEQFF.

The table lists this clonotype with many counts. The chain links TRBV2 to TRBJ2-1, with no clear D. The CDR3 runs to 14 residues. The V end was cut by 7 bases, the J end by 0 bases, with 10 bases between. Germline V CDR1 and CDR2: SNHLY, FYNNEI. The CDR3 coding sequence is TGTGCCAGCAATCCAGCTAGCTCCTACAATGAGCAGTTCTTC. Its protein is CASNPASSYNEQFF.

The chain joins TRBV18 to TRBJ1-4; maybe TRBD1 (6 bases). CDR3 length equals 15 residues. Trimming removed 0 bases at V and 4 bases at J, with 9 bases between. Germline V gives CDR1 KGHSH, CDR2 LQKENI. The CDR3 DNA reads as TGTGCCAGCTCACCACCTCAGGGGAGTAATGAAAAACTGTTTTTT. This encodes CASSPPQGSNEKLFF. Using reference TRBV18 and TRBJ1-4 for the parts outside the CDR3, the full variable domain is NAGVMQNPRHLVRRRGQEARLRCSPMKGHSHVYWYRQLPEEGLKFMVYLQKENIIDESGMPKERFSAEFPKEGPSILRIQQVVRGDSAAYFCASSPPQGSNEKLFFGSGTQLSVL.

In its sample, this clonotype was seen many times. This chain joins TRBV7-3 and TRBJ2-3; D gene unclear. Trimming removed 0 bases at V and 0 bases at J, with 7 bases between. The germline V gene has CDR1 SGHTA and CDR2 FQGTGA. The CDR3 sequence is 15 residues long. The CDR3 sequence is CASSLTGSSTDTQYF. DNA for the CDR3: TGTGCCAGCAGCTTAACGGGATCTAGCACAGATACGCAGTATTTT.

Worth noting for this clonotype: A much larger clone lies a single base off, so this may be a read error. The rearrangement links TRBV3-1 to TRBJ2-2; D not resolved. The CDR3 sequence is 12 residues long. Germline lookup yields CDR1 LGHDT and CDR2 YNNKEL (reference sequence). V was clipped by 10 bases and J by 5 bases, with 11 bases between them. The CDR3, as DNA: TGTGCCACGTGGGCCGGGACCGGGGAGCTGTTTTTT. This gives the protein CATWAGTGELFF.

This clonotype was recorded a few times. This chain links TRBV5-5 with TRBJ1-1; D gene ambiguous. The CDR3 runs 16 residues. CDR1 is SGHKS, CDR2 YYEKEE, per germline (reference sequence). V shed 2 bases and J shed 5 bases, with 19 bases lying between them. The CDR3 nucleotides read TGTGCCAGCAGCTTTTTGGCAGCCACATTAGAGACTGAAGCTTTCTTT. As protein: CASSFLAATLETEAFF. The full variable domain, rest sourced from reference TRBV5-5 and TRBJ1-1, is DAGVTQSPTHLIKTRGQQVTLRCSPISGHKSVSWYQQVLGQGPQFIFQYYEKEERGRGNFPDRFSARQFPNYSSELNVNALLLGDSALYLCASSFLAATLETEAFFGQGTRLTVV.

This chain joins TRBV18 and TRBJ1-1, with TRBD1 identical over 9 bases. The CDR3 extends over 15 amino acids. CDR1 and CDR2 from the germline V gene are KGHSH and LQKENI. J lost 1 base, V lost 5 bases, and 5 bases had no gene match. The CDR3 here is CASSEPGQGNTEAFF. CDR3 coding DNA: TGTGCCAGCTCAGAGCCGGGACAGGGGAACACTGAAGCTTTCTTT.

Note on this clonotype: Germline is not matched at one junction end, which may reflect a read error. V gene TRBV4-1 combines with J gene TRBJ2-5; TRBD1 might be the D (6 bases). The germline V gene encodes CDR1 MGHRA and CDR2 YSYEKL. The CDR3 contains 14 residues. CDR3 DNA: TGCGCCAGCCGCCAAGAGGGACAACAAGAGACCCAGTACTTC. Residues: CASRQEGQQETQYF.

This clonotype was found many times. J is TRBJ2-5 and V is TRBV3-1; tentative D call: TRBD1 (6 bases). Germline CDR1 LGHDT, CDR2 YNNKEL (reference sequence). The V end lost 5 bases, the J end lost 1 base, and 14 bases lay between the germline ends. CDR3 length: 15 amino acids. The CDR3 loop reads CASSYSTGSQETQYF. In DNA, the CDR3 is TGTGCCAGCAGCTACTCGACAGGTAGCCAAGAGACCCAGTACTTC.

The J gene is TRBJ2-5, the V gene TRBV7-9; 10 bases agree with TRBD2. The length of the CDR3 is 14 residues. Germline V gene data show CDR1 as SEHNR and CDR2 as FQNEAQ (reference sequence). The ends lost 5 bases at V and 3 bases at J; junction bases unmatched: 3. CDR3 sequence reads: CASSKGLAEETQYF. CDR3 DNA: TGTGCCAGCAGCAAAGGACTAGCGGAAGAGACCCAGTACTTC.

This clonotype occurred many times. J is TRBJ1-2 and V is TRBV11-2; D possibly corresponds to TRBD1 (6 bases). Germline V gene lookup returns CDR1 SGHAT and CDR2 FQNNGV. V was cut by 3 bases and J by 7 bases, with 18 bases left in between. This CDR3 comprises 15 residues. The DNA for the CDR3 is TGTGCCAGCAGCTTGCTCGCTTACAGGGATGGTGGCTACACCTTC. Its translation: CASSLLAYRDGGYTF. Variable domain in full (rest from reference TRBV11-2 and TRBJ1-2): EAGVAQSPRYKIIEKRQSVAFWCNPISGHATLYWYQQILGQGPKLLIQFQNNGVVDDSQLPKDRFSAERLKGVDSTLKIQPAKLEDSAVYLCASSLLAYRDGGYTFGSGTRLTVV.

This clonotype was picked up many times. The rearrangement uses TRBV7-3 and TRBJ1-2; tentatively, D is TRBD1 (5 bases). V was cut by 3 bases and J by 5 bases, with 7 bases left in between. CDR1 is SGHTA and CDR2 is FQGTGA in the germline V gene. This CDR3 is built from 12 residues. The CDR3 sequence: CASSFQGYGYTF. CDR3 DNA: TGTGCCAGCAGCTTTCAGGGTTATGGCTACACCTTC.

The V gene is TRBV7-9, the J gene TRBJ2-7, with 9 bases fitting TRBD1. Germline V gives CDR1 SEHNR, CDR2 FQNEAQ (reference sequence). The CDR3 runs to 14 residues. V dropped 3 bases and J dropped 7; count of bases not matched to a gene: 7. The CDR3 DNA follows: TGTGCCAGCAGCTTCGACAGGGGGTCGAGTGAGCAGTACTTC. Amino acids: CASSFDRGSSEQYF.

This clonotype was counted only a few times. The CDR3 bases are TGTGCCAGCAGTTACGGAGGCGGCCGATATAGCAATCAGCCCCAGCATTTT. Its translation is CASSYGGGRYSNQPQHF. V is TRBV27 and J is TRBJ1-5; unclear D gene. From germline, CDR1 is MNHEY and CDR2 SMNVEV (reference sequence). V was clipped by 4 bases and J by 0 bases, with 16 bases between them. The CDR3 contains 17 residues.

This clonotype appeared a few times. The gene calls are TRBV13 and TRBJ1-1; no clear D gene. Per germline, CDR1 PRHDT and CDR2 FYEKMQ (reference sequence). This CDR3 region has 14 residues. V shed 0 bases and J shed 3 bases, with 8 bases lying between them. The CDR3, as DNA: TGTGCCAGCAGCTTAGGAGGATCCCACACTGAAGCTTTCTTT. Protein product: CASSLGGSHTEAFF. The whole variable domain, filled in from reference TRBV13 and TRBJ1-1, reads AAGVIQSPRHLIKEKRETATLKCYPIPRHDTVYWYQQGPGQDPQFLISFYEKMQSDKGSIPDRFSAQQFSDYHSELNMSSLELGDSALYFCASSLGGSHTEAFFGQGTRLTVV.

This clonotype was recorded a few times. The chain is built from TRBV7-3 and TRBJ1-6; 9 nucleotides agree with TRBD1. The CDR3 extends over 15 amino acids. V shed 5 bases, J shed 8 bases, and the junction held 7 bases outside the gene matches. The germline V gene has CDR1 SGHTA and CDR2 FQGTGA. The CDR3 spells CASSLTTGGYSPLHF. In DNA form, the CDR3 reads TGTGCCAGCAGCCTGACGACAGGGGGATATTCACCCCTCCACTTT.

The chain combines TRBV30 with TRBJ1-1, with D unresolved. The germline V and J ends were trimmed by 7 bases and 4 bases, with 16 bases remaining between them. Germline V gene data show CDR1 as GTSNPN and CDR2 as SVGIG (reference sequence). CDR3 length: 13 amino acids. The CDR3 nucleotides are TGTGCCTTGGGGATTTTTGGGTCCACTGAAGCTTTCTTT. Translated, it gives CALGIFGSTEAFF.